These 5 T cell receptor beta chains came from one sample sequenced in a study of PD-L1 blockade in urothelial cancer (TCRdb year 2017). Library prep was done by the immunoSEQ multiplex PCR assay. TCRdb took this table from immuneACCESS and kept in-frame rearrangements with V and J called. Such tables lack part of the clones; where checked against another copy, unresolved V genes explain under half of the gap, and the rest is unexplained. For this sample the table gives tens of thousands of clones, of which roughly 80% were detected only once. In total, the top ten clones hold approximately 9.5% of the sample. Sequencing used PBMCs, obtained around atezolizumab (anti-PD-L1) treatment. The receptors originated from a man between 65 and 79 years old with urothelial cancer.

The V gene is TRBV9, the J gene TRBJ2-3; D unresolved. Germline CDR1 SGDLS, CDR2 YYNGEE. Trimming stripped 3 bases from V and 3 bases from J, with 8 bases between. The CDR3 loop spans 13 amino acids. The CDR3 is CASSGMRTDTQYF. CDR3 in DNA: TGTGCCAGCAGCGGAATGAGGACAGATACGCAGTATTTT.

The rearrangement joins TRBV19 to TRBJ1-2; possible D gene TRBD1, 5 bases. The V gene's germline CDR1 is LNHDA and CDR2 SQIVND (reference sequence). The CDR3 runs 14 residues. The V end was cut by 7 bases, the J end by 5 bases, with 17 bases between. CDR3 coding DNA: TGTGCCAGTAACCCGGGACTACGGCCATATGGCTACACCTTC. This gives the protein CASNPGLRPYGYTF.

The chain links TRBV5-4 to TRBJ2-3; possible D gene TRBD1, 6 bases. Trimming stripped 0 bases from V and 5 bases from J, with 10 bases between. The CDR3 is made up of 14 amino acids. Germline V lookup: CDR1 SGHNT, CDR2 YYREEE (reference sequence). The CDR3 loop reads CASSLGQAIDTQYF. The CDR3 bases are TGTGCCAGCAGCTTGGGACAGGCGATAGATACGCAGTATTTT.

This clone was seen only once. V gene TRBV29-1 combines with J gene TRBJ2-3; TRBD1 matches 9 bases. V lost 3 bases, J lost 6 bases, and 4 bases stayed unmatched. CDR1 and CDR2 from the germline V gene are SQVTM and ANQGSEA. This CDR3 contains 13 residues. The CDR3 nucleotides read TGCAGCGTTGAGGGACAGGGCCGGGATACGCAGTATTTT. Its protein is CSVEGQGRDTQYF.

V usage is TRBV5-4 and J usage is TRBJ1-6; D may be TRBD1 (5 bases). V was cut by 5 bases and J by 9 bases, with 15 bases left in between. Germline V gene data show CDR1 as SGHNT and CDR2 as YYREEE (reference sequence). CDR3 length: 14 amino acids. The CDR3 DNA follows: TGTGCCAGCAGACCCTGGGGGGTCGGTTCACCCCTCCACTTT. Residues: CASRPWGVGSPLHF.